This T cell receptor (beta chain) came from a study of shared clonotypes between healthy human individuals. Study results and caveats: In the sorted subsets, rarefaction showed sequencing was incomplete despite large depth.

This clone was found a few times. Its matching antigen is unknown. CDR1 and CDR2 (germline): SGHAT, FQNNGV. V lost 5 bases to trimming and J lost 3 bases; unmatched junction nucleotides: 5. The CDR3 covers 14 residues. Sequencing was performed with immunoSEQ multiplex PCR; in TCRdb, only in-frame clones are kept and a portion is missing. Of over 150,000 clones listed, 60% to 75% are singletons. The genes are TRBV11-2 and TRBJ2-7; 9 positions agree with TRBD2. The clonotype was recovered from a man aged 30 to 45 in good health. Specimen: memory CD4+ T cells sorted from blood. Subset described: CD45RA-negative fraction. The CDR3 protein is CASSPSGIGYEQYF. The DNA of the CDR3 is TGTGCCAGCAGCCCTAGCGGGATAGGCTACGAGCAGTACTTC.